Listed below are T cell receptor beta chains from one sample, sequenced in a study of blood T cell repertoires in COVID-19. Profiling relied on immunoSEQ multiplex PCR, and the TCRdb table lists in-frame clones only, not all of them. The repertoire includes about 160,000 clones, roughly 90% of them detected once, and roughly 4.8% sits in the top ten. What was sequenced was peripheral blood. All receptors derive from a man aged 30-40 years with COVID-19, enrolled during active disease. CDR3s include the opening cysteine and the closing phenylalanine or tryptophan. Each record gives: V gene, D gene, J gene, clone size, CDR3 DNA, CDR3 protein. The D gene is left open where the match is weak. Only some rows state a clone size, as once, few, many or a class for expanded clones.

>TRBV5-3|NA|TRBJ1-5|NA
TGTGCCAGACCATCCGGAGATCGGCATAGCAATCAGCCCCAGCATTTT
CARPSGDRHSNQPQHF
>TRBV6-6|TRBD1|TRBJ2-7|NA
TGTGCCAGCAGTCCCGGGACAGCCTACGAGCAGTACTTC
CASSPGTAYEQYF
>TRBV6-6|NA|TRBJ2-7|NA
TGTGCCAGCAGTTACCCAACAGGCTCCTACGAGCAGTACTTC
CASSYPTGSYEQYF
>TRBV19|NA|TRBJ1-1|NA
TGTGCCAGTAGCCAGGGAAACACTGAAGCTTTCTTT
CASSQGNTEAFF
>TRBV19|NA|TRBJ1-1|NA
TGTGCCAGTGGCCAAGACAGATTGAACACTGAAGCTTTCTTT
CASGQDRLNTEAFF
>TRBV5-6|NA|TRBJ1-2|NA
TGTGCCAGCAGCTTACCGGGACACGGAGGCTATGGCTACACCTTC
CASSLPGHGGYGYTF
>TRBV10-3|TRBD1|TRBJ1-4|NA
TGTGCCATCAGTGAGTCGGGACAGGGGTCCCATGAAAAACTGTTTTTT
CAISESGQGSHEKLFF
>TRBV19|TRBD2|TRBJ2-7|NA
TGTGCCAGTACCCCGAGCGGGAGAAGCTCCTACGAGCAGTACTTC
CASTPSGRSSYEQYF
>TRBV7-2|TRBD1|TRBJ2-2|NA
TGTGCCAGCAGCCCCTATACAGGGGGCGAGGCCGGGGAGCTGTTTTTT
CASSPYTGGEAGELFF
>TRBV7-2|NA|TRBJ2-7|NA
TGTGCCAGCAGCTTAGGGCCCGGGGGATCCTACGAGCAGTACTTC
CASSLGPGGSYEQYF
>TRBV30|NA|TRBJ1-2|NA
TGTGCCTGGAGTCTGACAGGAACTTATGGCTACACCTTC
CAWSLTGTYGYTF
>TRBV7-2|NA|TRBJ2-7|NA
TGTGCCAGCAGCTTAGGGTTGGGGGGCGAGCAGTACTTC
CASSLGLGGEQYF
>TRBV9|TRBD1|TRBJ1-4|NA
TGTGCCACAACCCCGGGACAGCCTCTTGCAACTAATGAAAAACTGTTTTTT
CATTPGQPLATNEKLFF
>TRBV28|NA|TRBJ1-6|NA
TGTGCCAGCCTAGGTCCAGGGCTTAGATCCCTCCACTTT
CASLGPGLRSLHF
>TRBV5-6|TRBD1|TRBJ1-1|NA
TGTGCCAGCAGCCATAGGGACAGCAGCTTCTTT
CASSHRDSSFF
>TRBV19|NA|TRBJ2-6|NA
TGTGCCAGTAGTACGGCAGGGTTAATCTCTGGGGCCAACGTCCTGACTTTC
CASSTAGLISGANVLTF
>TRBV9|TRBD2|TRBJ2-3|NA
TGTGCCAGCAGCTTCCGGGGAGGGGAGGGCCGCACAGATACGCAGTATTTT
CASSFRGGEGRTDTQYF
>TRBV27|NA|TRBJ2-2|NA
TGTGCCAGCAGTTTCCCCTGGGCTAGGGGCGGGGAGCTGTTTTTT
CASSFPWARGGELFF
>TRBV15|TRBD1|TRBJ2-5|NA
TGTGCCACCAGCAGACTATGGGACAGGGTGGAAGAGACCCAGTACTTC
CATSRLWDRVEETQYF
>TRBV15|TRBD2|TRBJ2-3|few
TGTGCCACCAGCAGAGATAGCGGGGGGTTTAGCACAGATACGCAGTATTTT
CATSRDSGGFSTDTQYF
>TRBV5-4|NA|TRBJ1-5|once
TGTGCCAGCAGCCCGACACCCTCTAGCAATCAGCCCCAGCATTTT
CASSPTPSSNQPQHF
>TRBV9|NA|TRBJ2-7|NA
TGTGCCAGCAGCGTAGGGACATTATCCTACGAGCAGTACTTC
CASSVGTLSYEQYF
>TRBV6-6|TRBD2|TRBJ2-7|NA
TGTGCCAGCACTAGCGGGAGCTCCTACGAGCAGTACTTC
CASTSGSSYEQYF
>TRBV7-2|TRBD2|TRBJ2-7|NA
TGTGCCAGCAGCTTTAGCGGGGGGGCCTACGAGCAGTACTTC
CASSFSGGAYEQYF
>TRBV21-1|NA|TRBJ1-2|NA
TGTGCCAGCAGCACCTTTACAGGGGGAGGCTATGGCTACACCTTC
CASSTFTGGGYGYTF
>TRBV18|NA|TRBJ1-2|once
TGTGCCAGCTCACCACCCAGTGGAGCTAACTATGGCTACACCTTC
CASSPPSGANYGYTF
>TRBV9|NA|TRBJ2-3|NA
TGTGCCAGCAGCGTAAGGGGATACGGCACAGATACGCAGTATTTT
CASSVRGYGTDTQYF
>TRBV13|NA|TRBJ2-1|once
TGTGCCAGCAGCCCAGGGAATGGCGCTTACTCCTACAATGAGCAGTTCTTC
CASSPGNGAYSYNEQFF
>TRBV14|NA|TRBJ1-3|NA
TGTGCCAGCAGCCACTGGACAGAACCTGGAAACACCATATATTTT
CASSHWTEPGNTIYF
>TRBV5-6|TRBD1|TRBJ1-2|NA
TGTGCCAGCAGCCCAGGACAGGGGCTCAACTATGGCTACACCTTC
CASSPGQGLNYGYTF
>TRBV7-9|TRBD1|TRBJ1-3|NA
TGTGCCAGCAGCGGGAAGGGACAGGGGGACATATTCTCTGGAAACACCATATATTTT
CASSGKGQGDIFSGNTIYF
>TRBV2|TRBD1|TRBJ1-2|NA
TGTGCCAGCAGGACACAGGGGTTCTATGGCTACACCTTC
CASRTQGFYGYTF
>TRBV27|TRBD1|TRBJ1-2|NA
TGTGCCAGCAGTCTGGACAGGGTTTACTATGGCTACACCTTC
CASSLDRVYYGYTF
>TRBV24-1|TRBD1|TRBJ1-4|NA
TGTGCCACCAGTGGGGGACAGCGCTATGAAAAACTGTTTTTT
CATSGGQRYEKLFF
>TRBV27|NA|TRBJ2-1|NA
TGTGCCAGCAGTTTAATCGGGTCTGGCACCGACAATGAGCAGTTCTTC
CASSLIGSGTDNEQFF
>TRBV10-3|NA|TRBJ1-2|NA
TGTGCCATCAGTGACAGGGTACTTAGCTATGGCTACACCTTC
CAISDRVLSYGYTF
>TRBV4-1|TRBD1|TRBJ1-6|NA
TGCGCCAGCAGCCAAGAGGACAGGGATAATTCACCCCTCCACTTT
CASSQEDRDNSPLHF
>TRBV2|TRBD1|TRBJ1-2|NA
TGTGCCAGCAGTGCCCGACAGGGCAAGAACTATGGCTACACCTTC
CASSARQGKNYGYTF
>TRBV7-8|TRBD2|TRBJ2-7|NA
TGTGCCAGCAGCTTAGCGCGGGGGGGGCCTGCCTACGAGCAGTACTTC
CASSLARGGPAYEQYF
>TRBV2|TRBD1|TRBJ1-3|NA
TGTGCCAGCAGGGGCAGGGGGGCTAACTCTGGAAACACCATATATTTT
CASRGRGANSGNTIYF
>TRBV6-5|NA|TRBJ2-7|NA
TGTGCCAGCAGTTACTCGGCAGAGCGAACCTACGAGCAGTACTTC
CASSYSAERTYEQYF
>TRBV4-2|TRBD2|TRBJ2-2|NA
TGTGCCAGCAGCCCGGGAGGGGCGAACACCGGGGAGCTGTTTTTT
CASSPGGANTGELFF
>TRBV10-3|NA|TRBJ2-1|NA
TGTGCCATCAGTGATTGGGCAAAGCCCGGTGAGCAGTTCTTC
CAISDWAKPGEQFF
>TRBV28|NA|TRBJ1-2|NA
TGTGCCAGCAGTTTGGTGCAGAGGGACTATGGCTACACCTTC
CASSLVQRDYGYTF
>TRBV6-2/TRBV6-3|TRBD1|TRBJ1-1|NA
TGTGCCAGCAGTTACAACCACAGGGGGAGCACTGAAGCTTTCTTT
CASSYNHRGSTEAFF
>TRBV7-9|TRBD1|TRBJ2-1|NA
TGTGCCAGCAGCTCTCGAAGGGACAGGGGGCCGTACAATGAGCAGTTCTTC
CASSSRRDRGPYNEQFF
>TRBV3-1/TRBV3-2|NA|TRBJ1-2|NA
TGTGCCAGCAGCCAAGATTTAAGGGGCGAGGGCTACACCTTC
CASSQDLRGEGYTF